A single sample gave rise to the 12 T cell receptor beta chains below, sequenced in a study of T cell clones after liver transplantation. Data came from immunoSEQ multiplex PCR; TCRdb stores just in-frame clones and leaves some out. This repertoire shows about 75,000 clones, around 84% found once; its top ten account for over 2%. The sequences come from CD4+ T cells from blood, collected 48 months after liver transplant. All receptors derive from a human patient who received a liver transplant. These T cells may partly come from the graft donor.

The chain uses TRBV7-2 and TRBJ2-7; D unclear. The V end was cut by 1 base, the J end by 0 bases, with 7 bases between. CDR1 and CDR2 (germline): SGHTA, FQGNSA. This CDR3 contains 14 residues. CDR3: CASSLVWSSYEQYF. DNA of the CDR3: TGTGCCAGCAGCTTAGTTTGGAGCTCCTACGAGCAGTACTTC. Filled out from reference TRBV7-2 and TRBJ2-7, the complete variable domain reads GAGVSQSPSNKVTEKGKDVELRCDPISGHTALYWYRQSLGQGLEFLIYFQGNSAPDKSGLPSDRFSAERTGGSVSTLTIQRTQQEDSAVYLCASSLVWSSYEQYFGPGTRLTVT.

This chain joins TRBV19 and TRBJ2-2; 9 bases agree with TRBD2. CDR3 size: 16 residues. Germline V CDR1 and CDR2: LNHDA, SQIVND (reference sequence). With V trimmed by 5 bases and J by 7 bases, 11 bases remained unmatched. The CDR3 protein is CASSSSAGGPHGELFF. CDR3 nucleotides: TGTGCCAGTAGTTCCTCTGCGGGAGGGCCCCACGGGGAGCTGTTTTTT.

The rearrangement uses TRBV10-3 and TRBJ2-7; D uncertain. Trimming cost V 2 bases and J 2 bases, with 1 base left between them. Germline V CDR1 and CDR2: ENHRY, SYGVKD. There are 11 residues in the CDR3. CDR3 protein: CAISETYEQYF. CDR3 DNA: TGTGCCATCAGTGAGACCTACGAGCAGTACTTC.

This chain connects TRBV6-5 to TRBJ2-7; 8 bases align to TRBD1. The J segment lost 4 bases and the V segment lost 2 bases, leaving 7 bases of the junction unmatched. Germline V lookup: CDR1 MNHEY, CDR2 SVGAGI. The CDR3 spans 15 residues. Here the CDR3 reads CASSYDVRGPYEQYF. Here the CDR3 DNA reads TGTGCCAGCAGTTACGACGTCAGGGGGCCGTACGAGCAGTACTTC.

The rearrangement links TRBV5-1 to TRBJ2-7; TRBD2 is a possible D gene (6 bases). CDR1 SGHRS and CDR2 YFSETQ come from the germline V gene. Trimming stripped 0 bases from V and 4 bases from J, with 14 bases between. The CDR3 loop spans 15 amino acids. The CDR3 loop reads CASSLEIGSGYEQYF. The CDR3 region has the DNA TGCGCCAGCAGCTTGGAGATTGGTAGCGGTTACGAGCAGTACTTC.

The chain uses TRBV5-1 and TRBJ2-2; TRBD2 matches at 7 bases. Germline CDR1 and CDR2: SGHRS and YFSETQ. V trimming: 4 bases; J trimming: 3 bases; junction bases outside the gene matches: 9. The CDR3 is 16 amino acids. CDR3 sequence (DNA): TGCGCCAGCAGCGCACATCCAGGGAGGGACACCGGGGAGCTGTTTTTT. It encodes CASSAHPGRDTGELFF.

The chain links TRBV15 to TRBJ1-1; D gene unclear. Germline CDR1 reads LNHNV; CDR2 reads YYDKDF (reference sequence). V was trimmed by 5 bases and J by 5 bases, leaving 12 bases between them. This CDR3 has 13 amino acids. Here the CDR3 DNA reads TGTGCCACCAGCGCGGGCCAACGGACTGAAGCTTTCTTT. This encodes CATSAGQRTEAFF.

By share of the sample, this clone is medium-sized (0.01 to 0.1%). The chain links TRBV5-5 to TRBJ2-7; D is tentatively TRBD1 or TRBD2 (5 bases each). This CDR3 has 15 amino acids. Germline loops: CDR1 SGHKS, CDR2 YYEKEE (reference sequence). With 0 bases removed from V and 1 base from J, the gap between germline ends came to 11 bases. The CDR3 reads CASSLGGAVSYEQYF. The CDR3 nucleotides read TGTGCCAGCAGCTTGGGAGGGGCGGTATCCTACGAGCAGTACTTC.

The chain joins TRBV25-1 to TRBJ1-2; 11 bases map to TRBD1. V gave up 4 bases and J gave up 3 bases; unmatched junction bases: 1. Germline CDR1 reads MGHDK; CDR2 reads SYGVNS. The CDR3 extends over 14 amino acids. The chain's CDR3 is CASSGDRGDYGYTF. CDR3 nucleotide sequence: TGTGCCAGCAGTGGGGACAGGGGGGACTATGGCTACACCTTC.

This clone was seen more than once but under ten times. The chain couples TRBV7-9 to TRBJ2-1, with TRBD2 identical over 7 bases. After removal of 5 bases from V and 0 bases from J, the junction contained 7 bases not matched to a gene. This CDR3 has 16 amino acids. Germline V gives CDR1 SEHNR, CDR2 FQNEAQ (reference sequence). CDR3 protein: CASSPHLAASYNEQFF. The CDR3 DNA follows: TGTGCCAGCAGCCCCCACCTAGCGGCCTCCTACAATGAGCAGTTCTTC.

The CDR3 protein is CASSNYRDRDDTQYF. The CDR3 nucleotides are TGTGCCAGTAGTAACTACCGGGACAGGGATGATACGCAGTATTTT. The chain recombines TRBV19 with TRBJ2-3; 9 nucleotides agree with TRBD1. The germline V gene has CDR1 LNHDA and CDR2 SQIVND (reference sequence). Trimming at V came to 4 bases and at J to 6 bases, leaving 8 bases not matched to a gene. CDR3 length: 15 residues.

The chain combines TRBV5-1 with TRBJ2-5; TRBD2 matches at 7 bases. V lost 4 bases and J lost 2; bases outside the gene matches: 8. The germline V gene has CDR1 SGHRS and CDR2 YFSETQ. The CDR3 covers 15 residues. The CDR3 loop reads CASSRSGTQQETQYF. The CDR3 coding sequence is TGCGCCAGCAGCCGGAGCGGGACGCAACAAGAGACCCAGTACTTC.